Given below is one T cell receptor beta chain in context. Its antigen remains unidentified. V was cut by 1 base and J by 2 bases, with 12 bases left in between. Germline V lookup: CDR1 DFQATT, CDR2 SNEGSKA (reference sequence). The CDR3 extends over 15 amino acids. The sample is drawn from a study of naive and memory T cell subsets. Notes on the study in general: No ground truth validated the naive and memory repertoire findings. From naive to CM, EM and EMRA, diversity decreased and Gini increased. In naive cells, over 85% of TCR sequences were seen only once.

Both TRBC1 and TRBC2 were covered by a beta constant-region primer of two equimolar oligonucleotides. The ligated cDNA underwent four PCR rounds using SP2 and nested alpha and beta constant-region primers. From the UMI-ligation and nested PCR reads, TCRdb called clonotypes with MiXCR, one entry per CDR3 protein. This sample has 65,000 to 85,000 distinct CDR3 sequences, with around 14% found just once. The J gene is TRBJ2-1, the V gene TRBV20-1, with D unresolved. The specimen was central memory CD4+ T cells from blood. The clonotype comes from a human donor in good health. CDR3 coding DNA: TGCAGTGCTAGAGCCTCCCGGGCCGCCTACAATGAGCAGTTCTTC. Residues: CSARASRAAYNEQFF.